Following are 17 T cell receptor beta chains from one sample sequenced in a study of human T cells and chemical hapten exposure. Sample time point: patch test 3, about 24 weeks after DPC sensitization. The treatment is: therapeutic diphenylcyclopropenone sensitization with weekly scalp DPC. TCRdb independently ran MiXCR on the RACE reads; one entry per CDR3 protein. The sample contains about 97,000 distinct CDR3 sequences, 25% to 35% of which appear only once. This specimen consisted of whole blood, obtained in connection with sensitization to the hapten diphenylcyclopropenone (DPC). The receptors here all came from a man in his forties or fifties with alopecia areata. Some clones in this sample may be carry-over from other donors' samples.

This chain joins TRBV27 and TRBJ2-5; perhaps D is TRBD1 or TRBD2 (6 bases each). From germline, CDR1 is MNHEY and CDR2 SMNVEV (reference sequence). V dropped 6 bases and J dropped 1 base, with 12 bases sitting between them. The CDR3 sequence is 14 residues long. The CDR3: CASRLGGPQETQYF. Written as DNA, the CDR3 is TGTGCCAGCAGGTTAGGGGGGCCCCAAGAGACCCAGTACTTC.

The chain joins TRBV7-2 to TRBJ2-7; no definite D call. Germline CDR1 SGHTA, CDR2 FQGNSA. This CDR3 comprises 13 residues. Trimming took off 1 base at V and 3 bases at J, with 7 bases between the two ends. The CDR3 sequence: CASSLDGRYEQYF. The CDR3 DNA reads as TGTGCCAGCAGCTTAGATGGCCGCTACGAGCAGTACTTC.

This clonotype was seen only a few times. J is TRBJ2-3 and V is TRBV6-2 or TRBV6-3, with 8 bases fitting TRBD2. Germline CDR1 is MNHEY and CDR2 is SVGEGT. Losses at the gene ends were 6 bases for V and 5 bases for J; bases not matched to a gene: 10. This CDR3 region has 15 residues. The CDR3 loop is CASSRAGEGGDTQYF. CDR3 nucleotides: TGTGCCAGCAGCAGAGCGGGAGAGGGAGGAGATACGCAGTATTTT.

J is TRBJ2-1 and V is TRBV19, with 12 bases identical to TRBD2. The CDR3 has 15 residues. Germline trimming cut 5 bases from V and 7 bases from J; bases unmatched to any gene: 6. The germline gives CDR1 LNHDA, CDR2 SQIVND (reference sequence). The CDR3 is CASSLTSGSRNEQFF. The DNA for the CDR3 is TGTGCCAGTAGTCTGACTAGCGGGAGTAGGAATGAGCAGTTCTTC.

This chain connects TRBV6-5 to TRBJ2-1, with 9 bases aligning to TRBD1. Germline V gene data show CDR1 as MNHEY and CDR2 as SVGAGI. This CDR3 comprises 14 residues. The junction had 5 bases not matched to a gene; V was cut back by 6 bases and J by 5 bases. The CDR3 bases are TGTGCCAGCAGACCGGGACAGGGAAACAATGAGCAGTTCTTC. Translation: CASRPGQGNNEQFF.

This clonotype was counted only a few times. This chain connects TRBV20-1 to TRBJ2-3, with D unresolved. This CDR3 region has 14 residues. The V end was cut by 1 base, the J end by 5 bases, with 13 bases between. Germline lookup yields CDR1 DFQATT and CDR2 SNEGSKA (reference sequence). CDR3 nucleotides: TGCAGTGCTAGAGTCCCCCTCCTAGGAGATACGCAGTATTTT. Protein sequence: CSARVPLLGDTQYF.

The V and J genes are TRBV20-1 and TRBJ1-6, with D unresolved. V dropped 6 bases and J dropped 7 bases, with 13 bases sitting between them. Germline V gene data show CDR1 as DFQATT and CDR2 as SNEGSKA (reference sequence). The CDR3 runs 13 residues. The CDR3 is CSAPSSGNSPLHF. CDR3 in DNA: TGCAGTGCCCCGTCCTCGGGCAATTCACCCCTCCACTTT.

At least ten counts were recorded for this clonotype. V and J are TRBV29-1 and TRBJ2-4, with D unresolved. V lost 1 base to trimming and J lost 4 bases, with 8 bases between them. The CDR3 extends over 13 amino acids. The germline V gene has CDR1 SQVTM and CDR2 ANQGSEA. The DNA of the CDR3 is TGCAGCGTTGAAGGGGCGGAGAAAAACATTCAGTACTTC. Protein: CSVEGAEKNIQYF.

The gene calls are TRBV12-3 or TRBV12-4 and TRBJ1-5, with 7 bases lining up with TRBD1. V shed 7 bases, J shed 2 bases, and the junction held 11 bases outside the gene matches. The CDR3 contains 16 residues. The CDR3 bases are TGTGCCAGCACCCTCGCCACGACAGGGCGCAATCAGCCCCAGCATTTT. It codes for CASTLATTGRNQPQHF.

This rearrangement joins TRBV27 to TRBJ2-1, with 8 bases aligning to TRBD2. Germline CDR1 and CDR2: MNHEY and SMNVEV (reference sequence). The CDR3 contains 19 residues. J lost 5 bases, V lost 5 bases, and 20 bases had no gene match. The CDR3 here is CASSGGAGASGWGNNEQFF. The CDR3 DNA sequence: TGTGCCAGCAGTGGCGGAGCGGGAGCCTCCGGTTGGGGAAACAATGAGCAGTTCTTC.

This clonotype has a handful of counts. The chain links TRBV20-1 to TRBJ2-2; D is ambiguous. CDR1 is DFQATT and CDR2 is SNEGSKA in the germline V gene (reference sequence). The CDR3 runs to 16 residues. Trimming removed 1 base from V and 1 base from J, with 13 bases in between. CDR3 DNA sequence: TGCAGTGCTAGAGGCCCGGCACTCAGGAACACCGGGGAGCTGTTTTTT. Amino acids: CSARGPALRNTGELFF.

V usage is TRBV20-1 and J usage is TRBJ2-3; TRBD2 matches at 12 bases. The CDR3 has 16 amino acids. Germline trimming cut 1 base from V and 0 bases from J; bases unmatched to any gene: 2. Germline V gives CDR1 DFQATT, CDR2 SNEGSKA (reference sequence). CDR3 bases: TGCAGTGCTAGAGGGGGGACTAGCGGGAGCACAGATACGCAGTATTTT. The encoded protein is CSARGGTSGSTDTQYF.

The chain is built from TRBV10-3 and TRBJ2-7; TRBD1 agrees at 7 bases. This CDR3 is built from 13 residues. Germline loops: CDR1 ENHRY, CDR2 SYGVKD. Trimming removed 11 bases from V and 2 bases from J; junction bases left unmatched: 9. The CDR3 spells CAVSDRDPYEQYF. The CDR3 DNA reads as TGTGCCGTTAGTGACAGGGATCCCTACGAGCAGTACTTC.

In its sample, this clonotype was seen a few times. This rearrangement joins TRBV4-2 to TRBJ2-5; D gene unclear. The CDR3 is 14 amino acids. The germline gives CDR1 LGHNA, CDR2 YNFKEQ. V shed 1 base and J shed 4 bases, with 10 bases lying between them. The CDR3 DNA is TGTGCCAGCAGCCAAGGACGGTTAGGAGAGACCCAGTACTTC. Protein sequence: CASSQGRLGETQYF.

This clonotype was detected a few times. V is TRBV6-5 and J is TRBJ2-7; the match to TRBD1 covers 9 bases. This CDR3 comprises 16 residues. V was clipped by 7 bases and J by 7 bases; unmatched bases: 17. Germline lookup yields CDR1 MNHEY and CDR2 SVGAGI. The CDR3 DNA follows: TGTGCCAGCACCAGACGTTCCGGGACAGGGATAGGGGAGCAGTACTTC. This gives the protein CASTRRSGTGIGEQYF.

In its sample, this clonotype was seen a few times. The chain links TRBV20-1 to TRBJ2-6; the D is unclear. V gave up 7 bases and J gave up 0 bases, with 16 bases separating them. In germline, CDR1 is DFQATT, CDR2 SNEGSKA (reference sequence). The CDR3 spans 16 residues. The CDR3 DNA sequence: TGCAGTGGAGTAGGAGCTACGGACTCTGGGGCCAACGTCCTGACTTTC. It is translated as CSGVGATDSGANVLTF.

This clonotype was seen a handful of times. This rearrangement joins TRBV29-1 to TRBJ2-2, with TRBD2 matching over 7 bases. Unmatched junction bases numbered 4, after V lost 3 bases and J lost 3 bases. The germline gives CDR1 SQVTM, CDR2 ANQGSEA. This CDR3 is 14 amino acids long. CDR3 protein: CSVDRLADTGELFF. CDR3 in DNA: TGCAGCGTTGATCGGCTAGCGGACACCGGGGAGCTGTTTTTT.